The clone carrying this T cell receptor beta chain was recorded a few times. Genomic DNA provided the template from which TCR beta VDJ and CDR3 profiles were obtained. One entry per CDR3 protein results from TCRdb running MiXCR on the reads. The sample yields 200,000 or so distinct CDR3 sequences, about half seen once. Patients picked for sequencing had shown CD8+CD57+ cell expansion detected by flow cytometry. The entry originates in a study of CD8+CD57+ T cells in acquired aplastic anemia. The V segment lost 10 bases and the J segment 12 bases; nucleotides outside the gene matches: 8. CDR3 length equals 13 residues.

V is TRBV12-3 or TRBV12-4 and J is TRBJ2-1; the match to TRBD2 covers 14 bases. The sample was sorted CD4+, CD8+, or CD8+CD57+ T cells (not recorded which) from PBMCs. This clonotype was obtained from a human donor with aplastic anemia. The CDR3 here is CATGMGLAGVQFF. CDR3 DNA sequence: TGTGCCACTGGGATGGGACTAGCGGGGGTGCAGTTCTTC.